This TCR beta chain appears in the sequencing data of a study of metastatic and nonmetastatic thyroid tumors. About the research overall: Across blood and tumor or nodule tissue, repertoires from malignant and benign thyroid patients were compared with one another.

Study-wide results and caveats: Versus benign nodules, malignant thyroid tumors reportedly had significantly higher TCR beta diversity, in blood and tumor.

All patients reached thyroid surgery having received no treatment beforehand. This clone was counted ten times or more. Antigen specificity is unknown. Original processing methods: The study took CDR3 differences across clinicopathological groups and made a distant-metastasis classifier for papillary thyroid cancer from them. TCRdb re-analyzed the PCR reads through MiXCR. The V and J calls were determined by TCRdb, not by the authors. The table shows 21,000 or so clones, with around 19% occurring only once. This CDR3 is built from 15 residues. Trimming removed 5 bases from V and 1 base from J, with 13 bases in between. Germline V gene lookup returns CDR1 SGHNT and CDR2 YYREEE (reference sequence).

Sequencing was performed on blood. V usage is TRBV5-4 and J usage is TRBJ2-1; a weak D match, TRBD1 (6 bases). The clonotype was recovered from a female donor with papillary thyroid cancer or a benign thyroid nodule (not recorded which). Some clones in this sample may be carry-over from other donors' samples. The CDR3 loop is CASRKLGQSYNEQFF. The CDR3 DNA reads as TGTGCCAGCAGGAAACTCGGACAGTCCTACAATGAGCAGTTCTTC. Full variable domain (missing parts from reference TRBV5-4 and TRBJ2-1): ETGVTQSPTHLIKTRGQQVTLRCSSQSGHNTVSWYQQALGQGPQFIFQYYREEENGRGNFPPRFSGLQFPNYSSELNVNALELDDSALYLCASRKLGQSYNEQFFGPGTRLTVL.